These 26 T cell receptor beta chains were all obtained from the same sample, sequenced in a study of Graves' ophthalmopathy and Graves' hyperthyroidism. RNA transcripts yielded amplified TCR beta CDR3 regions. Second-round multiplex PCR followed a first-round RT-PCR using HTBI primers. TCRdb reanalysed the multiplex PCR reads using MiXCR and keeps one entry per CDR3 protein. Among hundreds of thousands of distinct CDR3 sequences listed, under 25% were seen once. Sequenced: peripheral blood. The source is a woman between 18 and 30 years old with stable Graves' hyperthyroidism.

V and J are TRBV7-9 and TRBJ2-7; D is undetermined. CDR3 length: 14 amino acids. V dropped 1 base and J dropped 5 bases, with 12 bases sitting between them. Germline lookup yields CDR1 SEHNR and CDR2 FQNEAQ (reference sequence). The CDR3 sequence: CASSLVPRPDEQYF. CDR3 nucleotide sequence: TGTGCCAGCAGCTTAGTGCCCAGACCGGACGAGCAGTACTTC.

This clonotype was observed many times. The V and J genes are TRBV5-1 and TRBJ1-3; D is ambiguous. From germline, CDR1 is SGHRS and CDR2 YFSETQ. The CDR3 is made up of 14 amino acids. Trimming took off 0 bases at V and 9 bases at J, with 13 bases between the two ends. CDR3 protein: CASSLGRPEGTIYF. DNA for the CDR3: TGCGCCAGCAGCTTGGGCAGGCCTGAGGGCACCATATATTTT.

This clonotype was detected many times. J is TRBJ1-2 and V is TRBV10-3, with D hard to call. Trimming pared 5 bases from V and 0 bases from J, leaving 13 bases between. The CDR3 length is 15 residues. In germline, CDR1 is ENHRY, CDR2 SYGVKD. The CDR3 DNA reads as TGTGCCATCAGTCTAGACCGATATTCTAACTATGGCTACACCTTC. Translation gives CAISLDRYSNYGYTF.

The rearrangement joins TRBV12-3 or TRBV12-4 to TRBJ1-1; a possible D gene is TRBD1 (5 bases). Trimming cost V 6 bases and J 11 bases, with 13 bases left between them. This CDR3 has 11 residues. Here the CDR3 reads CASRQADGAFF. Here the CDR3 DNA reads TGTGCCAGCAGACAGGCCGATGGGGCTTTCTTT.

This clonotype has only a few counts. The rearrangement uses TRBV2 and TRBJ1-1, with D perhaps TRBD1 (6 bases). This CDR3 has 12 residues. Germline CDR1 and CDR2: SNHLY and FYNNEI. Trimming cost V 3 bases and J 8 bases, with 10 bases left between them. This CDR3 is CASSEAGDEAFF. Here the CDR3 DNA reads TGTGCCAGCAGTGAGGCAGGGGACGAAGCTTTCTTT.

This clonotype showed up many times. This chain links TRBV4-2 with TRBJ1-6, with D perhaps matching TRBD1 (5 bases). CDR3 length equals 17 residues. CDR1 LGHNA and CDR2 YNFKEQ come from the germline V gene. V was shortened by 0 bases and J by 11 bases, with 20 bases between the two germline ends. The CDR3 bases are TGTGCCAGCAGCCAAGACGCATCGGGGGGTCGATGGACACCCCTCCACTTT. Translation gives CASSQDASGGRWTPLHF.

This clonotype was counted many times. The chain joins TRBV2 to TRBJ1-2, with 7 bases matching TRBD1. From germline, CDR1 is SNHLY and CDR2 FYNNEI. The CDR3 extends over 14 amino acids. V gave up 10 bases and J gave up 3 bases; unmatched junction bases: 11. CDR3 sequence (DNA): TGTGCCACCGGGACAGAGCCCTCTTACTATGGCTACACCTTC. Amino acid sequence: CATGTEPSYYGYTF.

There are many counts of this clonotype. The chain employs TRBV7-9 and TRBJ2-7; D is tentatively TRBD1 or TRBD2 (5 bases each). The CDR3 is 10 amino acids. The germline V gene encodes CDR1 SEHNR and CDR2 FQNEAQ (reference sequence). Trimming took 10 bases from V and 5 from J, leaving 9 bases between them. The CDR3 protein is CATGAHEQYF. In DNA form, the CDR3 reads TGTGCCACCGGGGCTCACGAGCAGTACTTC.

This clonotype came up once. The genes are TRBV6-1 and TRBJ1-5; D perhaps matches TRBD1 (6 bases). Trimming cost V 6 bases and J 7 bases, with 10 bases left between them. Germline V gives CDR1 MNHNS, CDR2 SASEGT. The CDR3 sequence is 12 residues long. The CDR3 spells CASRARGQPQHF. The CDR3 DNA sequence: TGTGCCAGCAGAGCCAGGGGACAGCCCCAGCATTTT.

This clonotype was detected ten times or more. The chain links TRBV7-3 to TRBJ1-1, with D uncertain. V shed 0 bases and J shed 0 bases, with 5 bases lying between them. From germline, CDR1 is SGHTA and CDR2 FQGTGA. The CDR3 has 14 amino acids. CDR3 loop: CASSLTSLNTEAFF. CDR3 coding DNA: TGTGCCAGCAGCTTAACTTCCCTGAACACTGAAGCTTTCTTT. The entire variable domain, with the rest obtained from reference TRBV7-3 and TRBJ1-1, is as follows: GAGVSQTPSNKVTEKGKYVELRCDPISGHTALYWYRQSLGQGPEFLIYFQGTGAADDSGLPNDRFFAVRPEGSVSTLKIQRTERGDSAVYLCASSLTSLNTEAFFGQGTRLTVV.

Notes on this clonotype: A much bigger clone sits one base away, suggesting this may be a read error. This chain connects TRBV28 to TRBJ2-4; 11 bases fit TRBD2. CDR3 size: 17 residues. The germline CDR1 and CDR2 sequences are MDHEN and SYDVKM. CDR3 residues: CAIQTSGEALAKNIKYF. DNA for the CDR3: TGTGCCATCCAGACTAGCGGGGAAGCCTTAGCCAAAAACATTAAGTACTTC.

This clonotype turned up a few times. The chain employs TRBV9 and TRBJ2-7, with D uncertain. CDR1 is SGDLS, CDR2 YYNGEE, per germline. The germline V and J ends were trimmed by 0 bases and 6 bases, with 10 bases remaining between them. The CDR3 spans 13 residues. The CDR3 region has the DNA TGTGCCAGCAGCGTAGGAGGCTATACCGAGCAGTACTTC. Translated, it gives CASSVGGYTEQYF.

This clonotype was detected ten times or more. The germline gene is not matched at one end of the junction; a read error may be the cause. The V call is TRBV9, the J call TRBJ1-2; D is unclear. Germline V gene sequence: CDR1 SGDLS, CDR2 YYNGEE. This CDR3 has 14 amino acids. Here the CDR3 DNA reads TGTGCCAGCAGCGTAGGAAAGGCTAACTATGGCCACACCTTC. This encodes CASSVGKANYGHTF.

This clonotype came up many times. The V and J genes are TRBV19 and TRBJ2-6, with TRBD2 matching over 8 bases. The length of the CDR3 is 16 residues. V gave up 5 bases and J gave up 1 base; unmatched junction bases: 4. The germline V gene has CDR1 LNHDA and CDR2 SQIVND (reference sequence). CDR3 residues: CASSSGGPSGANVLTF. The CDR3 DNA reads TGTGCCAGTAGTTCGGGAGGGCCGTCTGGGGCCAACGTCCTGACTTTC.

This clonotype was counted at least ten times. The chain couples TRBV7-9 to TRBJ1-1, with D tentatively TRBD1 (5 bases). The CDR3 covers 12 residues. The V gene's germline CDR1 is SEHNR and CDR2 FQNEAQ (reference sequence). V lost 4 bases and J lost 6, with 9 bases in between. This CDR3 reads CASSSLTAEAFF. The CDR3 DNA reads as TGTGCCAGCAGCTCCCTGACAGCTGAAGCTTTCTTT.

The V gene is TRBV20-1, the J gene TRBJ2-5, with unresolved D. V was clipped by 6 bases and J by 5 bases, with 19 bases between them. This CDR3 has 14 residues. Germline V gene sequence: CDR1 DFQATT, CDR2 SNEGSKA (reference sequence). The CDR3: CSAPLPRPAETQYF. The DNA of the CDR3 is TGCAGTGCACCTTTGCCTAGGCCGGCTGAGACCCAGTACTTC.

This clonotype was seen ten or more times. A read error may account for a junction end that differs from germline. The chain couples TRBV20-1 to TRBJ2-5; D call uncertain. The CDR3 contains 11 residues. Germline V lookup: CDR1 DFQATT, CDR2 SNEGSKA (reference sequence). The CDR3 region is CSARTQGTQYF. CDR3 in DNA: TGCAGTGCAAGGACCCAAGGGACCCAGTACTTC.

This clonotype was seen repeatedly, ten times or more. The J gene is TRBJ1-5, the V gene TRBV19, with 7 bases that match TRBD1. CDR1 and CDR2 (germline): LNHDA, SQIVND (reference sequence). V lost 8 bases to trimming and J lost 5 bases; unmatched junction nucleotides: 9. This CDR3 spans 14 amino acids. CDR3 sequence reads: CASLGRGDHQPQHF. The CDR3 nucleotides read TGTGCCAGTCTCGGCAGGGGGGATCATCAGCCCCAGCATTTT.

A remark on this clonotype: A read error is possible here, since a much larger clone lies one base away. V and J are TRBV29-1 and TRBJ2-5; no firm D call. With 2 bases removed from V and 4 bases from J, the gap between germline ends came to 11 bases. Germline V CDR1 and CDR2: SQVTM, ANQGSEA. This CDR3 comprises 13 residues. The CDR3: CSVEMGPGETQYF. CDR3 nucleotides: TGCAGCGTTGAAATGGGTCCGGGAGAGACCCAGTACTTC.

This clonotype was recorded many times. This chain links TRBV19 with TRBJ1-3, with no clear D. The V end lost 3 bases, the J end lost 1 base, and 10 bases lay between the germline ends. The CDR3 covers 15 residues. Germline V CDR1 and CDR2: LNHDA, SQIVND (reference sequence). The CDR3 DNA is TGTGCCAGTAGTATCCCGACTTTTTCTGGAAACACCATATATTTT. Protein: CASSIPTFSGNTIYF.

V is TRBV18 and J is TRBJ1-1; no clear D gene. Germline CDR1 and CDR2: KGHSH and LQKENI. This CDR3 has 11 residues. Trimming shortened V by 3 bases and J by 11 bases, and 10 bases separated the two germline ends. The CDR3, as DNA: TGTGCCAGCTCACCTTTGGACGCTGCTTTCTTT. Amino acids: CASSPLDAAFF.

This clonotype was found a few times. J is TRBJ1-6 and V is TRBV10-3, with D perhaps matching TRBD1 (6 bases). Deletions cut 4 bases from V and 6 bases from J, with 13 bases between. The CDR3 runs 15 residues. Germline-derived CDR1 and CDR2 are ENHRY and SYGVKD. The CDR3 sequence is CAISVLGGGNSPLHF. In DNA, the CDR3 is TGTGCCATCAGTGTTTTAGGGGGGGGTAATTCACCCCTCCACTTT.

This sequence joins TRBV9 and TRBJ2-3; 9 positions match TRBD2. The germline CDR1 and CDR2 sequences are SGDLS and YYNGEE. V lost 4 bases and J lost 0; bases outside the gene matches: 6. CDR3 length: 16 amino acids. CDR3 nucleotide sequence: TGTGCCAGCAGCTCGGATCTAGCGGGAAGCACAGATACGCAGTATTTT. It translates to CASSSDLAGSTDTQYF. The full variable domain, with the rest looked up from reference TRBV9 and TRBJ2-3, is DSGVTQTPKHLITATGQRVTLRCSPRSGDLSVYWYQQSLDQGLQFLIQYYNGEERAKGNILERFSAQQFPDLHSELNLSSLELGDSALYFCASSSDLAGSTDTQYFGPGTRLTVL.

DNA of the CDR3: TGTGCCAGCAGTGAAAAGGCGCTGAGGCGTGCCTACGAGCAGTACTTC. It translates to CASSEKALRRAYEQYF. The chain employs TRBV6-1 and TRBJ2-7; D is unclear. The V end lost 2 bases, the J end lost 2 bases, and 16 bases lay between the germline ends. CDR3 length equals 16 residues. Germline-derived CDR1 and CDR2 are MNHNS and SASEGT.

In DNA, the CDR3 is TGTGCCAGCACCCAAGGGGTCGGGACAAAGAGCTCCTACGAGCAGTACTTC. As protein: CASTQGVGTKSSYEQYF. The chain has TRBV25-1 and TRBJ2-7; D perhaps matches TRBD1 (6 bases). The germline CDR1 and CDR2 sequences are MGHDK and SYGVNS. The CDR3 contains 17 residues. Trimming took 7 bases from V and 0 from J, leaving 22 bases between them.

This clonotype has ten or more counts. This chain joins TRBV19 and TRBJ2-2, with D possibly TRBD2 on 6 matching bases. V gave up 3 bases and J gave up 4 bases, with 12 bases separating them. CDR1 LNHDA and CDR2 SQIVND come from the germline V gene (reference sequence). The CDR3 is made up of 15 amino acids. The CDR3 nucleotides read TGTGCCAGTAGTATTCGGCTAGCGAGCACCGGGGAGCTGTTTTTT. Its translation: CASSIRLASTGELFF. Full variable domain (outside the CDR3, taken from reference TRBV19 and TRBJ2-2): DGGITQSPKYLFRKEGQNVTLSCEQNLNHDAMYWYRQDPGQGLRLIYYSQIVNDFQKGDIAEGYSVSREKKESFPLTVTSAQKNPTAFYLCASSIRLASTGELFFGEGSRLTVL.